The T cell receptor beta chain under discussion was sequenced for a study of neurological immune-mediated disorders. In its sample, this clonotype was seen many times. Germline CDR1 and CDR2: LNHNV and YYDKDF (reference sequence). The J segment lost 0 bases and the V segment lost 8 bases, leaving 7 bases of the junction unmatched. The CDR3 runs 16 residues. The cDNA was generated by 5'RACE with 10-nucleotide random UMIs. Via MiXCR, TCRdb re-called the 5' RACE reads, giving one row per CDR3 protein. The repertoire consists of about 24,000 distinct CDR3 sequences, with roughly 13% occurring once and the leading ten covering approximately 16%. Stored at -80 C, 2 million PBMCs were the source of the unsorted libraries.

This TCR was sampled from a woman in her 40s with HTLV-1-associated myelopathy (HAM/TSP). The rearrangement links TRBV15 to TRBJ2-6, with 7 bases fitting TRBD2. The sequencing input was PBMCs. The CDR3 sequence: CATLGGGISGANVLTF. The CDR3 bases are TGTGCCACCCTGGGCGGGGGTATCTCTGGGGCCAACGTCCTGACTTTC.